A selection of T cell receptor beta chains follows, all from one sample in a study of blood T cell repertoires in COVID-19. Profiling relied on immunoSEQ multiplex PCR, and the TCRdb table lists in-frame clones only, not all of them. The sample carries about 100,000 clones, roughly nine tenths recorded once. Material: peripheral blood. The receptor set was obtained from a man between 45 and 60 years old with active COVID-19. Both conserved end residues are part of each CDR3. The D gene is left open where the match is weak. The size entry is marked missing in some rows and otherwise reads once, few, many or a size class.

>TRBJ1-6|NA|TRBV7-6|TRBD1
TGTGCCAGCAGCTTATGGACCGGACAGGGTGGGTCACCCCTCCACTTT
CASSLWTGQGGSPLHF
>TRBJ1-5|NA|TRBV5-6|NA
TGTGCCAGCAGCTTTTACAGGGGCAATCAGCCCCAGCATTTT
CASSFYRGNQPQHF
>TRBJ1-1|few|TRBV2|NA
TGTGCCAGCAGAAGAGTCGACAGGCTGAACACTGAAGCTTTCTTT
CASRRVDRLNTEAFF
>TRBJ2-5|NA|TRBV29-1|NA
TGCAGCGTTTTGCCGAATCAGGAGACCCAGTACTTC
CSVLPNQETQYF
>TRBJ2-5|NA|TRBV29-1|TRBD2
TGCAGCGTTGGTCCGGTTAATCGGGGGGGCCAAGAGACCCAGTACTTC
CSVGPVNRGGQETQYF
>TRBJ1-6|NA|TRBV5-1|TRBD1
TGCGCCAGCAGCCCCGACAGGGGAAACTCACCCCTCCACTTT
CASSPDRGNSPLHF
>TRBJ2-2|NA|TRBV19|TRBD1
TGTGCCACCGAACCCGGGACAGGGATCACCGGGGAGCTGTTTTTT
CATEPGTGITGELFF
>TRBJ1-2|NA|TRBV4-2|TRBD1
TGTGCCAGCAGCCAGTCGGGACAGGGTAACTATGGCTACACCTTC
CASSQSGQGNYGYTF
>TRBJ1-4|NA|TRBV4-1|NA
TGCGCCAGCAGCCAAGACGGGACACGCTCAAATGAAAAACTGTTTTTT
CASSQDGTRSNEKLFF
>TRBJ2-2|NA|TRBV10-3|TRBD1
TGTGCCATCCAGGGGGCGGACAGGGTCACCGGGGAGCTGTTTTTT
CAIQGADRVTGELFF
>TRBJ1-5|NA|TRBV12-3/TRBV12-4|NA
TGTGCCAGCAGTTTTCGGTCGGTTCAGCATTTT
CASSFRSVQHF
>TRBJ2-5|NA|TRBV4-1|NA
TGCGCCAGCAGCCAAGGGCGCGGCAGGGAAGAGACCCAGTACTTC
CASSQGRGREETQYF
>TRBJ2-3|NA|TRBV7-8|TRBD2
TGTGCCAGCAGCTTTAGCGGGATAAGCACAGATACGCAGTATTTT
CASSFSGISTDTQYF
>TRBJ1-3|NA|TRBV3-1/TRBV3-2|NA
TGTGCCAGCAGCCCTCTCGGCAGGGTGGAAAACACCATATATTTT
CASSPLGRVENTIYF
>TRBJ1-2|NA|TRBV2|NA
TGTGCCAGCAGTGAAGCGGGGACATATGGCTACACCTTC
CASSEAGTYGYTF
>TRBJ2-2|NA|TRBV7-9|NA
TGTGCCAGCAGCTTGCCGGGAGCGCGACCCGGGGAGCTGTTTTTT
CASSLPGARPGELFF
>TRBJ1-2|NA|TRBV2|TRBD1
TGTGCCAGCAGTGAAGGGTTGGGACAGGGGGCCAGGGGCTACATCTTC
CASSEGLGQGARGYIF
>TRBJ2-5|NA|TRBV5-1|NA
TGCGCCAGCAGCCCGACTATGGATCCTGGGGGGGCCAGGGCCCAGTACTTC
CASSPTMDPGGARAQYF
>TRBJ1-2|NA|TRBV5-1|TRBD1
TGCGCCAGCACCAGGTATCCGGGACAGGGTTTCGATGGCTACACCTTC
CASTRYPGQGFDGYTF
>TRBJ1-5|NA|TRBV19|TRBD1
TGTGCCAGTAGTATGGGACAGGGTAATCAGCCCCAGCATTTT
CASSMGQGNQPQHF
>TRBJ2-1|NA|TRBV9|NA
TGTGCCAGCAACGAGCAGGGGCCCTACAATGAGCAGTTCTTC
CASNEQGPYNEQFF
>TRBJ2-6|NA|TRBV12-5|NA
TGTGCTAGTGGTCCCGGCCAGGTCGCCTCCTCTGGGGCCAACGTCCTGACTTTC
CASGPGQVASSGANVLTF
>TRBJ2-7|NA|TRBV3-1/TRBV3-2|NA
TGTGCCAGCAGCCAAGTCGGCGAGCAGTACTTC
CASSQVGEQYF
>TRBJ1-2|few|TRBV5-4|TRBD1
TGTGCCAGCAGCGGGGGACAGGGAATGGACTATGGCTACACCTTC
CASSGGQGMDYGYTF
>TRBJ2-1|once|TRBV5-1|TRBD2
TGCGCCAGCAGCTTGACAACCTGGGATGAGCGGGGGGCCGACACCTACAATGAGCAGTTCTTC
CASSLTTWDERGADTYNEQFF
>TRBJ2-5|NA|TRBV5-1|TRBD1
TGCGCCAGCAGCTTGGGCGGACAGGGGGCGGGAGAGACCCAGTACTTC
CASSLGGQGAGETQYF
>TRBJ1-1|NA|TRBV6-5|NA
TGTGCCAGCAGTTACTCGGGCAGGGGAACTGAAGCTTTCTTT
CASSYSGRGTEAFF
>TRBJ2-5|NA|TRBV2|TRBD2
TGTGCCAGCACCGGGCTAGCGGGAGGTTCGGGCCAAGAGACCCAGTACTTC
CASTGLAGGSGQETQYF
>TRBJ2-1|NA|TRBV5-3|TRBD2
TGTGCCAGAAGCTTGAGACTAGCGGGTAGGGTATGGTTCTTC
CARSLRLAGRVWFF
>TRBJ1-2|NA|TRBV19|TRBD1
TGTGCCAGTAGTATAGGACAGGGCCCCGTTTCTGGGTATGGCTACACCTTC
CASSIGQGPVSGYGYTF
>TRBJ2-1|once|TRBV15|NA
TGTGCCACCAGCAGAGAGGTAGCGACCTACAATGAGCAGTTCTTC
CATSREVATYNEQFF
>TRBJ1-1|NA|TRBV28|NA
TGTGCCAGCAGTTTGAGGGCAGAACACTCTGAAGCTTTCTTT
CASSLRAEHSEAFF
>TRBJ2-7|few|TRBV10-1|NA
TGCGCCAGCAGCCCCGACAGGATATCCTACGAGCAGTACTTC
CASSPDRISYEQYF
>TRBJ2-2|NA|TRBV5-4|NA
TGTGCCAGCAGCCCTAGACTCGACACCGGGGAGCTGTTTTTT
CASSPRLDTGELFF
>TRBJ2-5|NA|TRBV11-3|TRBD2
TGTGCCAGCTACGGACTAGCGGGAGGCGAACGGGAGACCCAGTACTTC
CASYGLAGGERETQYF
>TRBJ1-1|NA|TRBV18|TRBD1
TGTGCCAGCTCACCACCGTGGCAGGGGGCCGGTACTGAAGCTTTCTTT
CASSPPWQGAGTEAFF
>TRBJ2-2|NA|TRBV7-3|TRBD1
TGTGCCAGCAGACGGACAGGGGTCACCGGGGAGCTGTTTTTT
CASRRTGVTGELFF
>TRBJ2-5|NA|TRBV19|NA
TGTGCCAGTAGCTGGGGGGTCGGAGAGACCCAGTACTTC
CASSWGVGETQYF
>TRBJ2-5|NA|TRBV7-7|TRBD1
TGTGCCAGCAGCTCGGGACAGGGAGGCGAGACCCAGTACTTC
CASSSGQGGETQYF